The 30 T cell receptor beta chains below all came from one sample that was sequenced in a study of graft-versus-host responses after intestinal transplantation. Antigen specificity for these receptors is unknown. The assay was immunoSEQ multiplex PCR, and TCRdb's table has in-frame clones only and misses some. The table records about 85,000 clones, roughly 90% of them present only once. The source was unstimulated CD8+ T cells sorted from spleen or lymph node cells, collected before transplant. Every receptor here comes from a human donor who was the organ donor for an intestinal transplant.

The V call is TRBV10-2, the J call TRBJ2-7; 7 nucleotides align to TRBD2. The trim removed 4 bases at V and 3 bases at J, leaving 3 bases unmatched. CDR1 and CDR2 (germline): WSHSY, SAAADI. This CDR3 region has 13 residues. In DNA form, the CDR3 reads TGCGCCAGCAGTGTCGGACTAGGCTACGAGCAGTACTTC. It encodes CASSVGLGYEQYF.

The chain carries TRBV27 and TRBJ2-7; D might be TRBD2 (5 bases). Trimming removed 5 bases from V and 5 bases from J, with 13 bases in between. This CDR3 contains 13 residues. CDR1 is MNHEY and CDR2 is SMNVEV in the germline V gene (reference sequence). CDR3 sequence reads: CASSLWVGDEQYF. CDR3 coding DNA: TGTGCCAGCAGTCTTTGGGTCGGGGACGAGCAGTACTTC.

This clone was seen a handful of times. This chain links TRBV6-1 with TRBJ1-6, with D tentatively TRBD1 (6 bases). Per the germline V gene, CDR1 is MNHNS and CDR2 is SASEGT. The CDR3 is 14 amino acids. V lost 0 bases, J lost 10 bases, and 10 bases lay in between. The CDR3 DNA follows: TGTGCCAGCAGTGAAGCAGGGGGAGCGTCACCCCTCCACTTT. Its translation is CASSEAGGASPLHF.

This chain links TRBV19 with TRBJ2-5; TRBD1 aligns across 9 bases. V dropped 3 bases and J dropped 5; count of bases not matched to a gene: 25. Germline values: CDR1 LNHDA, CDR2 SQIVND (reference sequence). The CDR3 sequence is 21 residues long. The CDR3 reads CASSMVSRDRVQFYWEETQYF. For the CDR3, the DNA is TGTGCCAGTAGTATGGTTAGTCGGGACAGGGTTCAATTCTATTGGGAGGAGACCCAGTACTTC. The whole variable domain, remainder taken from reference TRBV19 and TRBJ2-5, is DGGITQSPKYLFRKEGQNVTLSCEQNLNHDAMYWYRQDPGQGLRLIYYSQIVNDFQKGDIAEGYSVSREKKESFPLTVTSAQKNPTAFYLCASSMVSRDRVQFYWEETQYFGPGTRLLVL.

V is TRBV28 and J is TRBJ1-4, with 9 nucleotides matching TRBD1. The CDR3 has 16 amino acids. Germline V CDR1 and CDR2: MDHEN, SYDVKM. The trim removed 6 bases at V and 5 bases at J, leaving 10 bases unmatched. The CDR3 bases are TGTGCCAGCAGCCCACAGGGGGCAGGATGGAATGAAAAACTGTTTTTT. Residues: CASSPQGAGWNEKLFF.

V is TRBV5-1 and J is TRBJ1-1; 8 nucleotides agree with TRBD1. The V segment lost 0 bases and the J segment 10 bases; nucleotides outside the gene matches: 2. CDR3 length: 12 amino acids. The germline V gene has CDR1 SGHRS and CDR2 YFSETQ. The CDR3 sequence is CASSLGGTGAFF. The CDR3 DNA is TGCGCCAGCAGCTTGGGTGGGACAGGAGCTTTCTTT.

In its sample, this clone was seen once. V is TRBV5-1 and J is TRBJ2-3; 13 bases fit TRBD2. The CDR3 length is 16 residues. J was trimmed by 1 base and V by 4 bases; bases with no gene match: 3. The germline gives CDR1 SGHRS, CDR2 YFSETQ. This CDR3 reads CASSPGLAGRTDTQYF. The CDR3 nucleotides are TGCGCCAGCAGCCCGGGACTAGCGGGACGCACAGATACGCAGTATTTT.

The chain joins TRBV7-3 to TRBJ2-4, with TRBD1 as a possible D gene (7 bases). Germline assignment: CDR1 SGHTA and CDR2 FQGTGA. V shed 1 base and J shed 2 bases, with 15 bases lying between them. The CDR3 runs to 17 residues. The CDR3 spells CASSLSRQGGTKNIQYF. For the CDR3, the DNA is TGTGCCAGCAGCTTAAGTCGGCAGGGGGGAACCAAAAACATTCAGTACTTC.

J is TRBJ1-3 and V is TRBV19, with D perhaps matching TRBD1 (5 bases). V lost 7 bases and J lost 2, with 15 bases in between. The CDR3 runs to 15 residues. Germline-derived CDR1 and CDR2 are LNHDA and SQIVND (reference sequence). In DNA form, the CDR3 reads TGTGCCAGTACCCTCGGGACCAGCCCTGGAAACACCATATATTTT. Translating it yields CASTLGTSPGNTIYF.

This chain connects TRBV2 to TRBJ2-7, with 9 bases aligning to TRBD1. The germline V gene has CDR1 SNHLY and CDR2 FYNNEI. The CDR3 runs to 16 residues. The junction had 10 bases not matched to a gene; V was cut back by 3 bases and J by 4 bases. The CDR3 is CASSEHSGQGVYEQYF. DNA of the CDR3: TGTGCCAGCAGTGAGCATTCGGGACAGGGTGTGTACGAGCAGTACTTC.

This clone was observed a single time. The chain is built from TRBV6-1 and TRBJ2-3; D is uncertain. Per germline, CDR1 MNHNS and CDR2 SASEGT. The V end was cut by 10 bases, the J end by 3 bases, with 14 bases between. The CDR3 covers 13 residues. CDR3 nucleotide sequence: TGTGCCACCTTCTTTGGGCGAACAGATACGCAGTATTTT. Translating gives CATFFGRTDTQYF.

The J gene is TRBJ2-5, the V gene TRBV27; possible D gene TRBD2, 6 bases. Gene TRBJ2-7 matches the end of the DNA better, so the J call may be wrong. This CDR3 comprises 13 residues. Germline CDR1 MNHEY, CDR2 SMNVEV (reference sequence). The CDR3 loop reads CASSFSSGLEQYF. The CDR3 coding sequence is TGTGCCAGCAGTTTTAGTAGCGGCCTCGAGCAGTACTTC.

The chain joins TRBV6-1 to TRBJ2-7, with D uncertain. Trimming took 0 bases from V and 3 from J, leaving 12 bases between them. CDR3 length equals 15 residues. Germline lookup yields CDR1 MNHNS and CDR2 SASEGT. CDR3: CASSEAPESYYEQYF. CDR3 sequence (DNA): TGTGCCAGCAGTGAAGCCCCGGAGTCCTACTACGAGCAGTACTTC.

This clone has a single count. The chain couples TRBV28 to TRBJ2-5; D not certain. V dropped 2 bases and J dropped 1 base, with 17 bases sitting between them. The CDR3 is 17 amino acids. CDR1 is MDHEN and CDR2 is SYDVKM in the germline V gene. CDR3 residues: CASSLGVVSLPQETQYF. In nucleotides, the CDR3 is TGTGCCAGCAGTTTAGGGGTCGTCAGCCTTCCCCAAGAGACCCAGTACTTC.

This clone has only a few counts. This chain links TRBV19 with TRBJ1-1; 9 bases are shared with TRBD1. The V and J ends lost 10 bases and 6 bases, in that order; junction bases with no gene match: 9. This CDR3 is built from 13 residues. Germline values: CDR1 LNHDA, CDR2 SQIVND (reference sequence). The CDR3 is CATVGQGLSEAFF. In nucleotides, the CDR3 is TGTGCCACGGTTGGACAGGGGTTGTCTGAAGCTTTCTTT.

V is TRBV29-1 and J is TRBJ2-1; 7 nucleotides match TRBD2. The trim removed 0 bases at V and 7 bases at J, leaving 9 bases unmatched. Germline CDR1 SQVTM, CDR2 ANQGSEA. The CDR3 covers 15 residues. The CDR3: CSVEEGAGAINEQFF. CDR3 in DNA: TGCAGCGTTGAAGAAGGGGCGGGAGCTATAAATGAGCAGTTCTTC.

This clone was counted once. The chain recombines TRBV10-1 with TRBJ1-2; the D is unclear. The CDR3 spans 13 residues. Germline CDR1 WNHNN, CDR2 SYGVQD (reference sequence). Trimming pared 3 bases from V and 2 bases from J, leaving 7 bases between. CDR3 loop: CASSERRNYGYTF. The CDR3 DNA is TGCGCCAGCAGTGAAAGGAGAAACTATGGCTACACCTTC.

This clone was recorded only once. The chain is built from TRBV11-2 and TRBJ2-3; D might be TRBD2 (6 bases). CDR1 SGHAT and CDR2 FQNNGV come from the germline V gene. V lost 7 bases and J 2 bases, leaving 16 bases between the germline ends. This CDR3 comprises 15 residues. The CDR3 here is CASTSYSGFTDTQYF. The CDR3 nucleotides are TGTGCCAGCACCTCTTATAGCGGCTTCACAGATACGCAGTATTTT.

The chain couples TRBV30 to TRBJ2-1; D uncertain. The CDR3 loop spans 17 amino acids. Looked up from germline, CDR1 is GTSNPN and CDR2 is SVGIG (reference sequence). V was cut by 3 bases and J by 5 bases, with 23 bases left in between. CDR3 sequence: CAWRSLKPFNLDNEQFF. CDR3 DNA sequence: TGTGCCTGGAGGTCCCTCAAACCTTTTAATCTAGACAATGAGCAGTTCTTC.

Worth noting for this clone: Since a far larger clone is one base different, this is likely a read error. Other DNA sequences from this sample encode an identical CDR3 as well. The DNA for the CDR3 is TGTGCCAGCAGCGCGCCGATAACAGACGGGACAGGTTCCGCTTTCTTT. It codes for CASSAPITDGTGSAFF. The V and J genes are TRBV5-6 and TRBJ1-1, with 8 bases lining up with TRBD1. The CDR3 runs to 16 residues. The V and J ends lost 4 bases and 11 bases, in that order; junction bases with no gene match: 19. Germline CDR1 and CDR2: SGHDT and YYEEEE.

The chain recombines TRBV11-2 with TRBJ2-5; D not certain. The CDR3 contains 14 residues. CDR1 is SGHAT and CDR2 is FQNNGV in the germline V gene. V dropped 6 bases and J dropped 2 bases, with 13 bases sitting between them. The CDR3 sequence is CASSRMDGQETQYF. The DNA for the CDR3 is TGTGCCAGCAGTCGCATGGACGGGCAAGAGACCCAGTACTTC.

This clone was picked up one time. The chain joins TRBV9 to TRBJ2-5; D is undetermined. The CDR3 has 13 residues. The germline V and J ends were trimmed by 0 bases and 4 bases, with 7 bases remaining between them. Germline V gives CDR1 SGDLS, CDR2 YYNGEE. The chain's CDR3 is CASSVVPRETQYF. CDR3 sequence (DNA): TGTGCCAGCAGCGTAGTTCCACGAGAGACCCAGTACTTC.

Concerning this clone: The sample holds other DNA sequences that translate to the same CDR3. CDR3 nucleotides: TGTGCCAGCTCACCCATACCGGGGGGGGATAGCAATCAGCCCCAGCATTTT. Translating gives CASSPIPGGDSNQPQHF. The V call is TRBV18, the J call TRBJ1-5; D possibly corresponds to TRBD1 (5 bases). The germline gives CDR1 KGHSH, CDR2 LQKENI. V lost 3 bases, J lost 0 bases, and 15 bases lay in between. The CDR3 covers 17 residues.

V gene TRBV7-9 combines with J gene TRBJ2-5, with 10 bases fitting TRBD2. CDR3 size: 15 residues. The trim removed 4 bases at V and 7 bases at J, leaving 9 bases unmatched. Looked up from germline, CDR1 is SEHNR and CDR2 is FQNEAQ (reference sequence). CDR3 nucleotides: TGTGCCAGCAGCTACACTAGCGGGGCGCCGGGGACCCAGTACTTC. Its protein is CASSYTSGAPGTQYF. Full variable domain (outside the CDR3, taken from reference TRBV7-9 and TRBJ2-5): DTGVSQNPRHKITKRGQNVTFRCDPISEHNRLYWYRQTLGQGPEFLTYFQNEAQLEKSRLLSDRFSAERPKGSFSTLEIQRTEQGDSAMYLCASSYTSGAPGTQYFGPGTRLLVL.

V and J are TRBV10-3 and TRBJ2-7; 7 positions agree with TRBD1. The CDR3 extends over 14 amino acids. CDR1 and CDR2 from the germline V gene are ENHRY and SYGVKD. After removal of 1 base from V and 4 bases from J, the junction contained 4 bases not matched to a gene. Here the CDR3 DNA reads TGTGCCATCAGTGAGTGGGGACAGAATTACGAGCAGTACTTC. Translated: CAISEWGQNYEQYF.

Only one count was recorded for this clone. The chain joins TRBV5-1 to TRBJ1-6; TRBD1 might be the D (5 bases). From germline, CDR1 is SGHRS and CDR2 YFSETQ. V lost 2 bases and J 10 bases, leaving 16 bases between the germline ends. The CDR3 spans 15 residues. The CDR3 protein is CASSFFSRVRSPLHF. CDR3 DNA: TGCGCCAGCAGCTTCTTTAGCAGGGTGCGGTCACCCCTCCACTTT.

CDR3 protein: CASSDPIRTNTGELFF. Written as DNA, the CDR3 is TGTGCCAGCAGTGACCCAATCCGGACGAACACCGGGGAGCTGTTTTTT. The chain combines TRBV27 with TRBJ2-2, with D unclear. Germline lookup yields CDR1 MNHEY and CDR2 SMNVEV (reference sequence). V lost 5 bases and J 0 bases, leaving 13 bases between the germline ends. This CDR3 comprises 16 residues.

The chain combines TRBV25-1 with TRBJ1-2; D is ambiguous. Trimming left V 3 bases short and J 10 bases short, with 9 bases between. There are 11 residues in the CDR3. CDR1 MGHDK and CDR2 SYGVNS come from the germline V gene. The CDR3 is CASSDGGDYTF. The CDR3 coding sequence is TGTGCCAGCAGTGATGGAGGCGACTACACCTTC.

This clone has only one observation. The gene calls are TRBV7-9 and TRBJ2-7; 7 positions match TRBD2. The germline V gene encodes CDR1 SEHNR and CDR2 FQNEAQ (reference sequence). Trimming cost V 0 bases and J 5 bases; bases outside gene matches: 13. The CDR3 sequence is 17 residues long. The CDR3 sequence: CASSLALTWGGLNEQYF. In nucleotides, the CDR3 is TGTGCCAGCAGCTTAGCGCTAACCTGGGGGGGTTTAAACGAGCAGTACTTC.

CDR3 bases: TGTGCCAGTAGTATCGCGAGTCAGCCCCAGCATTTT. Amino acid sequence: CASSIASQPQHF. The J gene is TRBJ1-5, the V gene TRBV19; D unclear. Deletions cut 3 bases from V and 6 bases from J, with 6 bases between. Germline assignment: CDR1 LNHDA and CDR2 SQIVND (reference sequence). CDR3 size: 12 residues.